This T cell receptor (beta chain) is drawn from a study of cytomegalovirus exposure and HLA in healthy donors. The length of the CDR3 is 13 residues. V shed 5 bases and J 11 bases; nucleotides not matched to a gene: 5. From germline, CDR1 is SGHAT and CDR2 FQNNGV. This PCR relied on a set of 60 Vbeta primers and 13 Jbeta primers. Only in-frame clones appear in the TCRdb table, and some are missing; sequencing was by immunoSEQ multiplex PCR. The repertoire table contains over 100,000 clones. Sequenced input: PBMCs. This chain joins TRBV11-2 and TRBJ1-6, with TRBD1 matching over 8 bases. This receptor was taken from a man younger than 45 in good health and CMV-seronegative. Here the CDR3 DNA reads TGTGCCAGCAGCACAGGACAGGGTGCACCCCTCCACTTT. It is translated as CASSTGQGAPLHF.